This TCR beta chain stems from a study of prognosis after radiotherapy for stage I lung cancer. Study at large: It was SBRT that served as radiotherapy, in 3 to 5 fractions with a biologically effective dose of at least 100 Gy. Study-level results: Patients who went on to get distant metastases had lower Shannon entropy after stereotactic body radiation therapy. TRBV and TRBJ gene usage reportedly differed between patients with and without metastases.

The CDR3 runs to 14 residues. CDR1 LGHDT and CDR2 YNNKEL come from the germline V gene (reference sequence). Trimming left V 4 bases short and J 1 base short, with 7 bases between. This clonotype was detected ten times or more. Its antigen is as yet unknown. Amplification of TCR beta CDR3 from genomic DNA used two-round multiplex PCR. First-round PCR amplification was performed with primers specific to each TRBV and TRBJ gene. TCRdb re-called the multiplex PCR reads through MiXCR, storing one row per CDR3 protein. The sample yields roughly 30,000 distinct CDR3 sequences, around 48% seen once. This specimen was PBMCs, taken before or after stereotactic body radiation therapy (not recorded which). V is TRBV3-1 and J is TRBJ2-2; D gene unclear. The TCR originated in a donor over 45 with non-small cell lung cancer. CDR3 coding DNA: TGTGCCAGCAGCCGTCTGTTGAACACCGGGGAGCTGTTTTTT. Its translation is CASSRLLNTGELFF.